This TCR beta chain is drawn from a study of blood T cells in healthy people across ages. Broader study findings: Unsorted PBMCs prevented conclusive naive versus antigen-experienced comparison.

Comments on this clonotype: The target antigen is unknown.

There were at least 6 micrograms of total RNA extracted from every sample. A second PCR of about 7 to 12 cycles used a sample-barcoded 5' primer and a J-beta primer mix. TCRdb used MiXCR to reprocess the 5' RACE reads, holding one entry per CDR3 protein. The data contain 1.2 million to 1.5 million distinct CDR3 sequences, roughly 59% of them singletons. This sequence was found in a man younger than 35 in good health. Specimen: blood.

In nucleotides, the CDR3 is TGTGCCAGCAGCCAAGTAGGAGGGCAGCCCTACGAGCAGTACTTC. It yields the protein CASSQVGGQPYEQYF. The V and J genes are TRBV3-1 and TRBJ2-7; possibly TRBD2 for D (6 bases). Trimming cost V 1 base and J 2 bases, with 12 bases left between them. CDR3 length: 15 residues. Per the germline V gene, CDR1 is LGHDT and CDR2 is YNNKEL (reference sequence).